This TCR beta chain comes out of a study of T cell repertoires and Cas9 in healthy adults. Background on the study: Characterization of SpCas9-reactive CD4 and CD8 T cells covered multi-effector potency, cytotoxicity and lineage.

The method was immunoSEQ multiplex PCR; TCRdb's version includes in-frame clones alone and lacks a portion of them. The table shows some 15,000 clones, with 75% to 90% occurring only once. The V gene's germline CDR1 is MNHNS and CDR2 SASEGT. CDR3 length equals 15 residues. V shed 5 bases and J 2 bases; nucleotides not matched to a gene: 8. With regard to this clone: The antigen remains unidentified.

Study results and limitations: In vitro, SpCas9-reactive Tregs were reported to curb effector T cell proliferation and function.

The sequence derives from a human donor in good health. The J gene is TRBJ2-5, the V gene TRBV6-1; TRBD2 aligns across 7 bases. Sequenced sample: Tregs (CD4+, CD25+, CD127-, CD137-, CD154-) from PBMCs; culture status not recorded. The CDR3 loop reads CASSRAGDYQETQYF. CDR3 DNA sequence: TGTGCCAGCAGTAGGGCCGGGGACTATCAAGAGACCCAGTACTTC.